Presented here are 20 T cell receptor beta chains from one specimen sequenced in a study of CD8+ T cells in alopecia areata. Treatment denoted: oral pan-JAK inhibitor, 5-10 mg twice daily. Sequencing relied on a cDNA template that was reverse transcribed from extracted RNA. Assay used: immunoSEQ multiplex PCR; TCRdb lists only in-frame clones, some missing. Of some 200,000 clones in the sample, around three fifths are singletons; the top ten hold approximately 1.4%. This sample comprised CD4+ T cells sorted from blood, obtained at week 4, from a patient treated with tofacitinib. The source of these receptors is a human donor with alopecia areata.

This clone was picked up a small number of times. The chain carries TRBV30 and TRBJ1-5, with D perhaps TRBD1 (5 bases). V lost 0 bases, J lost 9 bases, and 18 bases lay in between. Per the germline V gene, CDR1 is GTSNPN and CDR2 is SVGIG (reference sequence). CDR3 length: 15 residues. CDR3 DNA: TGTGCCTGGAGTGTTTCGGGGGGGAGCCAAAGGCCCCAGCATTTT. Protein product: CAWSVSGGSQRPQHF.

CDR3 bases: TGTGCCAGCAGCACGCAGGGAGGCGGGGAGCTGTTTTTT. Protein: CASSTQGGGELFF. The chain carries TRBV2 and TRBJ2-2; perhaps TRBD2 as D (6 bases). Germline CDR1 reads SNHLY; CDR2 reads FYNNEI. The CDR3 extends over 13 amino acids. V was pared by 6 bases and J by 7 bases, with 12 bases between.

The V gene is TRBV7-2, the J gene TRBJ1-2; D perhaps matches TRBD1 (5 bases). The germline CDR1 and CDR2 sequences are SGHTA and FQGNSA. Trimming cost V 5 bases and J 8 bases, with 18 bases left between them. The CDR3 is 14 residues long. The CDR3 sequence is CASSRSGTLRGYTF. CDR3 DNA: TGTGCCAGCAGCCGGTCCGGGACCCTTAGGGGCTACACCTTC.

Only a few counts were recorded for this clone. The chain uses TRBV25-1 and TRBJ1-1, with no clear D. V lost 2 bases, J lost 10 bases, and 8 bases lay in between. Per the germline V gene, CDR1 is MGHDK and CDR2 is SYGVNS. CDR3 length: 11 amino acids. CDR3 coding DNA: TGTGCCAGCAGTGAAGGGCTGGTAGCTTTCTTT. This sequence encodes CASSEGLVAFF.

The CDR3 is CASSEGRSYNSPLHF. CDR3 bases: TGTGCCAGCAGTGAGGGGAGATCCTATAATTCACCCCTCCACTTT. The V call is TRBV2, the J call TRBJ1-6, with unresolved D. The CDR3 has 15 residues. V lost 3 bases, J lost 1 base, and 7 bases lay in between. Per germline, CDR1 SNHLY and CDR2 FYNNEI.

The chain is built from TRBV30 and TRBJ1-1, with D maybe TRBD1 (5 bases). Trimming removed 4 bases from V and 1 base from J, with 13 bases in between. This CDR3 has 14 residues. Germline assignment: CDR1 GTSNPN and CDR2 SVGIG (reference sequence). In nucleotides, the CDR3 is TGTGCCTGGAATTCGGGACTCCCGAACACTGAAGCTTTCTTT. Residues: CAWNSGLPNTEAFF.

This rearrangement joins TRBV7-2 to TRBJ2-3; the D is unclear. Germline-derived CDR1 and CDR2 are SGHTA and FQGNSA. The CDR3 is 15 residues long. Trimming left V 4 bases short and J 2 bases short, with 13 bases between. As DNA, the CDR3 is TGTGCCAGCAGCTCGACACCTCCCCACACAGATACGCAGTATTTT. It yields the protein CASSSTPPHTDTQYF.

V usage is TRBV2 and J usage is TRBJ1-2; 8 nucleotides line up with TRBD1. The ends lost 1 base at V and 11 bases at J; junction bases unmatched: 6. Germline assignment: CDR1 SNHLY and CDR2 FYNNEI. This CDR3 is built from 13 residues. The CDR3 bases are TGTGCCAGCAGTGAAGTAACCAGGGGGCGGTACACCTTC. This gives the protein CASSEVTRGRYTF.

The V and J genes are TRBV30 and TRBJ1-2, with 10 bases lining up with TRBD1. J lost 4 bases, V lost 0 bases, and 11 bases had no gene match. The CDR3 loop spans 17 amino acids. The germline V gene encodes CDR1 GTSNPN and CDR2 SVGIG (reference sequence). The CDR3, as DNA: TGTGCCTGGAGTGTGCAGACAGGGGGCTTCGCTGGCTATGGCTACACCTTC. Protein product: CAWSVQTGGFAGYGYTF.

This chain connects TRBV29-1 to TRBJ1-1; D is perhaps TRBD1 (6 bases). Trimming removed 2 bases at V and 10 bases at J, with 14 bases between. This CDR3 has 12 amino acids. Germline CDR1 is SQVTM and CDR2 is ANQGSEA. The CDR3 DNA reads as TGCAGCGTTGAATTACAGGGTTTAAGAGCTTTCTTT. It yields the protein CSVELQGLRAFF.

The sample holds a few counts of this clone. The rearrangement joins TRBV30 to TRBJ2-2, with D tentatively TRBD1 or TRBD2 (5 bases each). The V and J ends lost 5 bases and 6 bases respectively, with 10 bases between them. The CDR3 spans 12 residues. Germline CDR1 reads GTSNPN; CDR2 reads SVGIG (reference sequence). CDR3 protein: CAWGDVPGELFF. In DNA form, the CDR3 reads TGTGCCTGGGGGGACGTTCCCGGGGAGCTGTTTTTT. Complete variable domain (other parts from reference TRBV30 and TRBJ2-2): SQTIHQWPATLVQPVGSPLSLECTVEGTSNPNLYWYRQAAGRGLQLLFYSVGIGQISSEVPQNLSASRPQDRQFILSSKKLLLSDSGFYLCAWGDVPGELFFGEGSRLTVL.

This clone was seen once. The junction differs from germline at one of its ends, possibly a read error. The V and J genes are TRBV11-2 and TRBJ2-7; TRBD1 matches at 7 bases. The germline CDR1 and CDR2 sequences are SGHAT and FQNNGV. The CDR3 has 15 amino acids. The CDR3 coding sequence is TGTGCCAGCAACTTAGGGACAGAATTCGCCTACGAGCAGTACTTC. It translates to CASNLGTEFAYEQYF.

V and J are TRBV29-1 and TRBJ2-7, with TRBD1 identical over 11 bases. This CDR3 contains 17 residues. J gave up 5 bases and V 1 base, and 13 bases lay outside the gene matches. CDR1 SQVTM and CDR2 ANQGSEA come from the germline V gene. CDR3 region: CSVEGGVRGQGAHEQYF. For the CDR3, the DNA is TGCAGCGTTGAAGGTGGAGTGCGTGGACAGGGGGCCCACGAGCAGTACTTC.

This clone was found a few times. The chain couples TRBV6-6 to TRBJ1-6; 7 bases are a match to TRBD1. The CDR3 sequence is 16 residues long. V was clipped by 5 bases and J by 7 bases; unmatched bases: 11. The germline V gene encodes CDR1 MNHNY and CDR2 SVGAGI (reference sequence). The CDR3 reads CASSTPRGGGNSPLHF. The CDR3 region has the DNA TGTGCCAGCAGTACCCCCAGGGGGGGAGGGAATTCACCCCTCCACTTT.

The chain joins TRBV30 to TRBJ2-3; D gene uncertain. Deletions cut 3 bases from V and 0 bases from J, with 4 bases between. CDR1 and CDR2 (germline): GTSNPN, SVGIG (reference sequence). The CDR3 sequence is 12 residues long. The DNA for the CDR3 is TGTGCCTGGAGGGACAGCACAGATACGCAGTATTTT. Its translation: CAWRDSTDTQYF.

The V call is TRBV29-1, the J call TRBJ1-1; D possibly corresponds to TRBD1 (6 bases). V lost 3 bases and J lost 1, with 9 bases in between. Germline loops: CDR1 SQVTM, CDR2 ANQGSEA. The CDR3 length is 13 residues. The CDR3 DNA reads TGCAGCGTTGAGGACAGACCGAACACTGAAGCTTTCTTT. Its protein is CSVEDRPNTEAFF. Full variable domain (outside the CDR3, taken from reference TRBV29-1 and TRBJ1-1): SAVISQKPSRDICQRGTSLTIQCQVDSQVTMMFWYRQQPGQSLTLIATANQGSEATYESGFVIDKFPISRPNLTFSTLTVSNMSPEDSSIYLCSVEDRPNTEAFFGQGTRLTVV.

This clone was counted only a few times. V is TRBV23-1 and J is TRBJ2-7; maybe TRBD1 (6 bases). TRBV23-1 has ORF status, its function being uncertain. Trimming removed 4 bases at V and 5 bases at J, with 33 bases between. The CDR3 covers 20 residues. CDR3 in DNA: TGCGCCAGCAGTCCCGATAGACACTACAGGGAAACAAGACCCCGCGACGAGCAGTACTTC. Amino acid sequence: CASSPDRHYRETRPRDEQYF.

This CDR3 reads CASRLTGTPANYGYTF. CDR3 bases: TGTGCCAGTAGGTTAACCGGGACACCTGCTAACTATGGCTACACCTTC. The chain is built from TRBV19 and TRBJ1-2; weak D call: TRBD1 (6 bases). This CDR3 spans 16 amino acids. Per germline, CDR1 LNHDA and CDR2 SQIVND (reference sequence). Trimming took 6 bases from V and 0 from J, leaving 17 bases between them.

The genes are TRBV30 and TRBJ1-1; D call uncertain. The V gene lost 0 bases and the J gene lost 4 bases, with 15 bases spanning the gap. CDR1 is GTSNPN, CDR2 SVGIG, per germline (reference sequence). The CDR3 is 15 residues long. CDR3 in DNA: TGTGCCTGGAGTGTACCCCCCGTCGGAATCACTGAAGCTTTCTTT. Translating it yields CAWSVPPVGITEAFF.

This clone turned up a few times. The chain combines TRBV7-2 with TRBJ1-1; D is unresolved. The CDR3 runs to 13 residues. Trimming removed 2 bases at V and 5 bases at J, with 9 bases between. CDR1 and CDR2 from the germline V gene are SGHTA and FQGNSA. CDR3 DNA: TGTGCCAGCAGCTTAACAATAAGGACTGAAGCTTTCTTT. Residues: CASSLTIRTEAFF.